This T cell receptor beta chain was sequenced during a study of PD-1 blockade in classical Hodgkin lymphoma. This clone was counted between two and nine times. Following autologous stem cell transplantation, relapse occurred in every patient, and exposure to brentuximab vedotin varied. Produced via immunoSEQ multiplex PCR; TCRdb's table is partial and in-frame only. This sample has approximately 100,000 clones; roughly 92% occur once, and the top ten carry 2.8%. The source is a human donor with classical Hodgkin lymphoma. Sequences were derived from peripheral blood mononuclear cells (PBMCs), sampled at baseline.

For the CDR3, the DNA is TGTGCCAGTAGTACCCCGGGATTATACAATGAGCAGTTCTTC. The encoded protein is CASSTPGLYNEQFF. The V call is TRBV19, the J call TRBJ2-1; TRBD2 is a possible D gene (5 bases). Trimming removed 4 bases from V and 4 bases from J, with 11 bases in between. The CDR3 spans 14 residues. Germline CDR1 and CDR2: LNHDA and SQIVND (reference sequence).